This is a list of T cell receptor beta chains from one sample in a study of T cell changes during pregnancy in multiple sclerosis. Method: immunoSEQ multiplex PCR; TCRdb's copy keeps in-frame clones and lacks some. The repertoire consists of more than 100,000 clones, with about 90% occurring once and the leading ten covering about 0.88%. This specimen was peripheral blood, taken after pregnancy. Source of these receptors: a female donor with multiple sclerosis, enrolled in a pregnancy study. Both conserved end residues are part of each CDR3. Fields, in order: clone size, V gene, D gene, J gene, CDR3 DNA, CDR3 protein. A D gene is named only where the DNA matches it firmly. The size of a clone is reported for some rows only, either as once, few or many, or as a class for expanded clones.

clone_size: .
v_call: TRBV18
d_call: .
j_call: TRBJ1-3
cdr3_nt: TGTGCCAGCTCACCACGGGGGCTGAACGCGAAGTTCTCTGGAAACACCATATATTTT
cdr3_aa: CASSPRGLNAKFSGNTIYF

clone_size: .
v_call: TRBV4-3
d_call: .
j_call: TRBJ2-1
cdr3_nt: TGCGCCAGCAGCCAATCACAGGGGGGGTATAGCTCCTACAATGAGCAGTTCTTC
cdr3_aa: CASSQSQGGYSSYNEQFF

clone_size: .
v_call: TRBV7-8
d_call: TRBD1
j_call: TRBJ1-5
cdr3_nt: TGTGCCAGCAGCTTAGCGGGGGGGACAGGGGCCCAGCATTTT
cdr3_aa: CASSLAGGTGAQHF

clone_size: .
v_call: TRBV11-3
d_call: .
j_call: TRBJ2-1
cdr3_nt: TGTGCCAGCAGCTTAGCCGGGACTCCCATCCGCGAGCAGTTCTTC
cdr3_aa: CASSLAGTPIREQFF

clone_size: .
v_call: TRBV2
d_call: .
j_call: TRBJ1-3
cdr3_nt: TGTGCCAGCAGTGAAACGGGGGAAACATTTTCTGGAAACACCATATATTTT
cdr3_aa: CASSETGETFSGNTIYF

clone_size: .
v_call: TRBV18
d_call: TRBD1
j_call: TRBJ2-4
cdr3_nt: TGTGCCAGCTCACCACTTCCGACAGGGGACAAAAACATTCAGTACTTC
cdr3_aa: CASSPLPTGDKNIQYF

clone_size: .
v_call: TRBV15
d_call: TRBD1
j_call: TRBJ2-3
cdr3_nt: TGTGCCACCACCCCGGGACAGGGAAGCACAGATACGCAGTATTTT
cdr3_aa: CATTPGQGSTDTQYF

clone_size: once
v_call: TRBV5-1
d_call: TRBD2
j_call: TRBJ2-3
cdr3_nt: TGCGCCAGCAGCCTCGGGACTAGCGACACAGATACGCAGTATTTT
cdr3_aa: CASSLGTSDTDTQYF

clone_size: .
v_call: TRBV30
d_call: TRBD1
j_call: TRBJ1-5
cdr3_nt: TGTGCCTGGGGTGAGGGGACAGAAAGCAATCAGCCCCAGCATTTT
cdr3_aa: CAWGEGTESNQPQHF

clone_size: .
v_call: TRBV6-5
d_call: .
j_call: TRBJ2-5
cdr3_nt: TGTGCCAGCAGTTACGGGACAAGGGCACAAGAGACCCAGTACTTC
cdr3_aa: CASSYGTRAQETQYF

clone_size: .
v_call: TRBV30
d_call: TRBD1
j_call: TRBJ2-4
cdr3_nt: TGTGCCTGGACCAAAACGGGACAGGGGAACATTCAGTACTTC
cdr3_aa: CAWTKTGQGNIQYF

clone_size: .
v_call: TRBV2
d_call: .
j_call: TRBJ1-2
cdr3_nt: TGTGCCAGCAGTGCGGGATCTCCTTTCTATGGCTACACCTTC
cdr3_aa: CASSAGSPFYGYTF

clone_size: .
v_call: TRBV2
d_call: .
j_call: TRBJ1-5
cdr3_nt: TGTGCCAGCAGTGCCTTTTTGGGCAGCTATAGCAATCAGCCCCAGCATTTT
cdr3_aa: CASSAFLGSYSNQPQHF

clone_size: .
v_call: TRBV5-1
d_call: TRBD1
j_call: TRBJ2-5
cdr3_nt: TGCGCCAGCAGCGCCGGGACAGGCGAGACCCAGTACTTC
cdr3_aa: CASSAGTGETQYF